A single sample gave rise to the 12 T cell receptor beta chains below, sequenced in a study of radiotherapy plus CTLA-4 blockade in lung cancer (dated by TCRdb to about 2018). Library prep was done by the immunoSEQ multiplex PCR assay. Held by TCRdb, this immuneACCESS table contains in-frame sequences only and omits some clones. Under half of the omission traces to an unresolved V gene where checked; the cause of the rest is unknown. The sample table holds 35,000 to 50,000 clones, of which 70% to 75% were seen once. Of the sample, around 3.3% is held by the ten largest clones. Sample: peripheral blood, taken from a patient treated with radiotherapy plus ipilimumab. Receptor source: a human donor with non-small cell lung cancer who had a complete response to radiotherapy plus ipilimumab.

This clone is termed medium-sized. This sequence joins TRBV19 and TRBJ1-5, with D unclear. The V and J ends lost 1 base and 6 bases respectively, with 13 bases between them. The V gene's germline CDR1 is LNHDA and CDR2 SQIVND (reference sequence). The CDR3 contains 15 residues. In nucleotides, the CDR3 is TGTGCCAGTAGTATAGCTGGAGGGAGTCGTCAGCCCCAGCATTTT. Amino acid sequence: CASSIAGGSRQPQHF.

The CDR3 DNA reads TGTGCCAGCAGCCCCGGGACAGGGGTGGTCAAAAACATTCAGTACTTC. It encodes CASSPGTGVVKNIQYF. V gene TRBV27 combines with J gene TRBJ2-4; 10 bases are a match to TRBD1. Germline CDR1 MNHEY, CDR2 SMNVEV (reference sequence). V lost 6 bases to trimming and J lost 3 bases; unmatched junction nucleotides: 8. The CDR3 consists of 16 residues.

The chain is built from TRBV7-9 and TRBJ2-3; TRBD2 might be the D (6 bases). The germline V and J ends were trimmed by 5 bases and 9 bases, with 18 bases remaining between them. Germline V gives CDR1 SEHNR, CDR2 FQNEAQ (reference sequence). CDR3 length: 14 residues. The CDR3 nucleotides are TGTGCCAGCAGCCATGGGGTATTCGGAGGGACGCAGTATTTT. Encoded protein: CASSHGVFGGTQYF.

The chain's CDR3 is CASSYQGSMNTEAFF. The CDR3 coding sequence is TGTGCCAGCAGTTACCAGGGCAGCATGAACACTGAAGCTTTCTTT. The rearrangement links TRBV6-5 to TRBJ1-1; perhaps TRBD1 as D (5 bases). This CDR3 comprises 15 residues. The germline CDR1 and CDR2 sequences are MNHEY and SVGAGI. V was shortened by 2 bases and J by 0 bases, with 10 bases between the two germline ends.

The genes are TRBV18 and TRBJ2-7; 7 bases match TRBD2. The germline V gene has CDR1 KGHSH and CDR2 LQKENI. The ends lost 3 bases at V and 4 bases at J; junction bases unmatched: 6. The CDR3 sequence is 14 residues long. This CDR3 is CASSPGASGYEQYF. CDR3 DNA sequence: TGTGCCAGCTCACCCGGGGCTAGCGGATACGAGCAGTACTTC.

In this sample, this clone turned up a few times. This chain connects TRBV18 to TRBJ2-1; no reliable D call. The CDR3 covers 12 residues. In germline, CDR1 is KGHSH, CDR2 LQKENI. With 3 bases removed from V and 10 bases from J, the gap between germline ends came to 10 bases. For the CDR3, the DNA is TGTGCCAGCTCACCCTTAAACGGGGAGCAGTTCTTC. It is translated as CASSPLNGEQFF.

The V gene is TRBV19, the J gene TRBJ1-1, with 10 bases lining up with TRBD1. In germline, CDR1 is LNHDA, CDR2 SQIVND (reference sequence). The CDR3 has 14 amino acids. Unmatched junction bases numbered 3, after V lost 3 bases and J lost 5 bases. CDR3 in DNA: TGTGCCAGTAGTATCCCGGGACAGGGGACTGAAGCTTTCTTT. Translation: CASSIPGQGTEAFF.

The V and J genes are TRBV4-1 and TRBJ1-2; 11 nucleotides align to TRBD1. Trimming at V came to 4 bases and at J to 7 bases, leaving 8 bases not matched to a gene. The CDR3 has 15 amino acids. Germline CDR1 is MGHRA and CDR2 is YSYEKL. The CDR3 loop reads CASSPTGQGAAGYTF. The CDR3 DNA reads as TGCGCCAGCAGCCCAACCGGACAGGGGGCGGCTGGCTACACCTTC.

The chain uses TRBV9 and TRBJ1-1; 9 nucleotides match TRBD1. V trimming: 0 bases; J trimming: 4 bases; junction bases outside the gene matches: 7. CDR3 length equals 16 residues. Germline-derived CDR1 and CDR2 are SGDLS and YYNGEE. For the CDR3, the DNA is TGTGCCAGCAGCGTAGCGCCGACAGGGGGTGTCACTGAAGCTTTCTTT. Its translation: CASSVAPTGGVTEAFF.

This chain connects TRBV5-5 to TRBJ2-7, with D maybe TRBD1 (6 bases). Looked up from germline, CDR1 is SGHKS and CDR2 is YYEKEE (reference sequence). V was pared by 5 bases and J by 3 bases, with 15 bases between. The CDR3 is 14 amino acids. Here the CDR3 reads CASSLTGTSYEQYF. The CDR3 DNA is TGTGCCAGCAGTTTGACCGGGACAAGCTACGAGCAGTACTTC. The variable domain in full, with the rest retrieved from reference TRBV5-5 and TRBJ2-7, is DAGVTQSPTHLIKTRGQQVTLRCSPISGHKSVSWYQQVLGQGPQFIFQYYEKEERGRGNFPDRFSARQFPNYSSELNVNALLLGDSALYLCASSLTGTSYEQYFGPGTRLTVT.

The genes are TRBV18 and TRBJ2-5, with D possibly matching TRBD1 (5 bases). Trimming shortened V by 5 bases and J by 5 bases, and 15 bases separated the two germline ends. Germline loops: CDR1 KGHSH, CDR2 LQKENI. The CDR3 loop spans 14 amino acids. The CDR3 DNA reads TGTGCCAGCTCAGCAGGGTCGCTTGGCGAGACCCAGTACTTC. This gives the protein CASSAGSLGETQYF.

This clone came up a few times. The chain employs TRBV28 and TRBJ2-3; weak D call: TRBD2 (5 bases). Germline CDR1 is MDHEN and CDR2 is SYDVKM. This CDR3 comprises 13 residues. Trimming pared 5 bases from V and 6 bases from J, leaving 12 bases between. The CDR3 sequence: CASSLPGGDTQYF. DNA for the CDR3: TGTGCCAGCAGTCTTCCAGGCGGGGATACGCAGTATTTT.